This T cell receptor beta chain was documented in a study of early stage breast cancer tumors. Across the whole study: Of some 17 invasive breast tumors, twelve were hormone receptor-positive, HER2-negative. Roughly 10-fold was the mean read coverage per sample.

Study observations and caveats: Comparing each tissue with blood distinguished tumor from normal in most of the 16 patients.

The sample holds a few counts of this clone. What it binds is not known. Germline assignment: CDR1 SGHVT and CDR2 SQSDAQ. Trimming removed 4 bases from V and 3 bases from J, with 9 bases in between. This CDR3 is built from 13 residues. The repertoire was sequenced with immunoSEQ multiplex PCR; TCRdb's copy has only in-frame clones and lacks some. This sample has 25,000 to 35,000 clones, with roughly three fifths found just once. The receptor was isolated from a person in their fifties or sixties with breast cancer. V is TRBV7-4 and J is TRBJ1-2; D is unclear. Material: breast tumor tissue. This CDR3 is CASSSRGYYGYTF. The CDR3 DNA reads TGTGCCAGCAGCTCCCGTGGATACTATGGCTACACCTTC. The full variable domain, completed using reference TRBV7-4 and TRBJ1-2, is GAGVSQSPRYKVAKRGRDVALRCDSISGHVTLYWYRQTLGQGSEVLTYSQSDAQRDKSGRPSGRFSAERPERSVSTLKIQRTEQGDSAVYLCASSSRGYYGYTFGSGTRLTVV.